The 29 T cell receptor beta chains given below trace back to one sample, sequenced in a study of vaccination effects on CD4 cells after COVID-19. Libraries were prepared by immunoSEQ multiplex PCR; TCRdb keeps only in-frame clonotypes and omits some of them. Found here are about 66,000 clones, approximately 76% of them singletons; the top ten hold around 0.94%. No antigen is known for these receptors. Before sequencing, viral peptide pools were used by the ViraFEST assay to expand antigen-specific CD4+ T cells. Isolation of CD4+ T cells took place after about ten days of culture. Participants were vaccinated with two doses of either the BNT162b2 or mRNA-1273 vaccine. Sequenced material: CD4+ T cells from PBMCs cultured with HCoV-OC43 spike peptides, taken after COVID-19 vaccination. The sample's subset: HCoV-OC43 spike overlapping peptide pool stimulation. The receptor set was obtained from a human donor who received a COVID-19 vaccine.

This clone was detected only once. The chain joins TRBV5-1 to TRBJ1-1; the D is unclear. This CDR3 is built from 14 residues. Germline values: CDR1 SGHRS, CDR2 YFSETQ. V lost 0 bases and J lost 1, with 7 bases in between. The CDR3 region is CASSLDLRNTEAFF. DNA of the CDR3: TGCGCCAGCAGCTTGGATTTAAGGAACACTGAAGCTTTCTTT.

The genes are TRBV4-2 and TRBJ2-2; 9 bases are a match to TRBD1. The V gene end was trimmed by 8 bases and the J gene end by 6 bases; junction bases not matched to a gene: 31. Germline V gives CDR1 LGHNA, CDR2 YNFKEQ. CDR3 length: 22 residues. The CDR3 nucleotides are TGTGCCAGCTGCCCGAGCAGCTTATATGTTAATTGGGGACAGGGTTGTTCCGGGGAGCTGTTTTTT. This gives the protein CASCPSSLYVNWGQGCSGELFF.

The CDR3 sequence: CASSPGTDTQYF. The DNA of the CDR3 is TGTGCCAGCAGCCCAGGGACAGATACGCAGTATTTT. This chain connects TRBV7-9 to TRBJ2-3, with a weak D call TRBD1 (5 bases). With 5 bases removed from V and 3 bases from J, the gap between germline ends came to 6 bases. The CDR3 runs 12 residues. The germline V gene encodes CDR1 SEHNR and CDR2 FQNEAQ (reference sequence).

The J gene is TRBJ2-7, the V gene TRBV6-5; D may be TRBD1 (5 bases). Germline assignment: CDR1 MNHEY and CDR2 SVGAGI. The CDR3 has 14 residues. The V end lost 6 bases, the J end lost 4 bases, and 16 bases lay between the germline ends. CDR3 in DNA: TGTGCCAGCAGATCCCTTCAGGGTGCTTACGAGCAGTACGTC. Translated, it gives CASRSLQGAYEQYV.

This clone was recorded once. The chain recombines TRBV2 with TRBJ2-5; possibly TRBD2 for D (7 bases). This CDR3 spans 15 amino acids. Looked up from germline, CDR1 is SNHLY and CDR2 is FYNNEI. The V and J ends lost 6 bases and 2 bases respectively, with 16 bases between them. The CDR3 region has the DNA TGTGCCAGCAGCTGGAGAGGGGGAGGGCAAGAGACCCAGTACTTC. This gives the protein CASSWRGGGQETQYF.

J is TRBJ2-3 and V is TRBV11-2, with 7 bases lining up with TRBD1. Unmatched junction bases numbered 7, after V lost 5 bases and J lost 11 bases. Germline CDR1 SGHAT, CDR2 FQNNGV. The CDR3 extends over 12 amino acids. As DNA, the CDR3 is TGTGCCAGCAGCCCCGACAGGGATTGGCAGTATTTT. Protein sequence: CASSPDRDWQYF.

The chain combines TRBV5-1 with TRBJ2-1, with D tentatively TRBD1 or TRBD2 (5 bases each). Trimming removed 0 bases at V and 4 bases at J, with 11 bases between. CDR1 SGHRS and CDR2 YFSETQ come from the germline V gene. The CDR3 totals 15 residues. CDR3 sequence (DNA): TGCGCCAGCAGCTTGGGAGGGGTCCCTTACAATGAGCAGTTCTTC. Translating it yields CASSLGGVPYNEQFF.

The chain recombines TRBV3-1 (or the pseudogene TRBV3-2) with TRBJ2-4; D gene unclear. This CDR3 has 13 amino acids. The V and J ends lost 2 bases and 15 bases respectively, with 17 bases between them. The germline V gene encodes CDR1 LGHDT and CDR2 YNNKEL (reference sequence). The chain's CDR3 is CASSQSGGPLPYF. In DNA form, the CDR3 reads TGTGCCAGCAGCCAATCCGGCGGACCCCTACCGTACTTC.

The chain has TRBV11-2 and TRBJ1-4, with unresolved D. The CDR3 consists of 14 residues. V was shortened by 1 base and J by 0 bases, with 3 bases between the two germline ends. CDR1 and CDR2 (germline): SGHAT, FQNNGV. CDR3 DNA: TGTGCCAGCAGCTTAGCAGCAACTAATGAAAAACTGTTTTTT. It specifies CASSLAATNEKLFF.

The DNA of the CDR3 is TGTGCCAGCATTAGGGGACAGGCGAACACTGAAGCTTTCTTT. Translated, it gives CASIRGQANTEAFF. V and J are TRBV6-5 and TRBJ1-1, with 8 bases identical to TRBD1. The germline V gene encodes CDR1 MNHEY and CDR2 SVGAGI. This CDR3 has 14 residues. The junction had 5 bases not matched to a gene; V was cut back by 7 bases and J by 1 base.

Only a few counts were recorded for this clone. The chain combines TRBV4-1 with TRBJ1-2, with no clear D. Germline CDR1 and CDR2: MGHRA and YSYEKL. V was shortened by 2 bases and J by 7 bases, with 17 bases between the two germline ends. This CDR3 region has 15 residues. The chain's CDR3 is CASSQPPPDLRGYTF. As DNA, the CDR3 is TGCGCCAGCAGCCAACCCCCTCCCGATCTGCGTGGCTACACCTTC.

This clone showed up just a few times. The chain recombines TRBV24-1 with TRBJ2-2; TRBD1 matches at 8 bases. The germline CDR1 and CDR2 sequences are KGHDR and SFDVKD. CDR3 length: 16 residues. V was pared by 4 bases and J by 4 bases, with 7 bases of the junction left unmatched. The chain's CDR3 is CATSDPGQGGTGELFF. Written as DNA, the CDR3 is TGTGCCACCAGTGACCCCGGACAGGGCGGCACCGGGGAGCTGTTTTTT.

The chain couples TRBV2 to TRBJ1-1, with D perhaps matching TRBD1 (5 bases). V lost 5 bases and J 6 bases, leaving 10 bases between the germline ends. Germline CDR1 is SNHLY and CDR2 is FYNNEI. This CDR3 has 12 amino acids. The CDR3 protein is CASSRPGSEAFF. CDR3 nucleotides: TGTGCCAGCAGTCGACCAGGGTCTGAAGCTTTCTTT.

The rearrangement uses TRBV5-1 and TRBJ2-1; 7 bases are shared with TRBD2. V shed 4 bases and J 7 bases; nucleotides not matched to a gene: 11. Per the germline V gene, CDR1 is SGHRS and CDR2 is YFSETQ. The CDR3 has 15 residues. CDR3 sequence: CASSRRGGPANEQFF. CDR3 in DNA: TGCGCCAGCAGCCGGAGGGGAGGGCCTGCAAATGAGCAGTTCTTC.

The chain has TRBV2 and TRBJ1-4, with no clear D. The CDR3 length is 14 residues. CDR1 is SNHLY, CDR2 FYNNEI, per germline. Deletions cut 2 bases from V and 4 bases from J, with 8 bases between. The CDR3 spells CASSEWGFNEKLFF. CDR3 DNA sequence: TGTGCCAGCAGTGAATGGGGTTTTAATGAAAAACTGTTTTTT.

There are a few counts of this clone. The V call is TRBV6-1, the J call TRBJ1-1, with D possibly being TRBD1 (6 bases). The CDR3 runs to 13 residues. V shed 3 bases and J shed 3 bases, with 8 bases lying between them. Germline-derived CDR1 and CDR2 are MNHNS and SASEGT. The CDR3 nucleotides are TGTGCCAGCAGTGACAGGGGCTACACTGAAGCTTTCTTT. It yields the protein CASSDRGYTEAFF.

The V gene is TRBV6-6, the J gene TRBJ2-3, with 9 bases aligning to TRBD2. V shed 6 bases, J shed 3 bases, and the junction held 10 bases outside the gene matches. CDR1 is MNHNY and CDR2 is SVGAGI in the germline V gene (reference sequence). The CDR3 has 16 residues. CDR3 in DNA: TGTGCCAGCAGGCCCACCAAGCGGGGGGTAACAGATACGCAGTATTTT. The encoded protein is CASRPTKRGVTDTQYF.

The chain has TRBV10-1 and TRBJ2-2, with 9 bases identical to TRBD1. Germline loops: CDR1 WNHNN, CDR2 SYGVQD (reference sequence). This CDR3 region has 15 residues. Germline trimming cut 5 bases from V and 6 bases from J; bases unmatched to any gene: 7. CDR3 DNA: TGCGCCAGCAGTACACAGGGGGCGCAGCCCGGGGAGCTGTTTTTT. Translating it yields CASSTQGAQPGELFF.

The sample holds a few counts of this clone. The V call is TRBV28, the J call TRBJ2-7, with D maybe TRBD1 (5 bases). Per the germline V gene, CDR1 is MDHEN and CDR2 is SYDVKM. The CDR3 totals 14 residues. V lost 2 bases, J lost 4 bases, and 12 bases lay in between. CDR3: CASSLRQGWYEQYV. CDR3 in DNA: TGTGCCAGCAGTTTACGGCAGGGTTGGTACGAGCAGTACGTC.

V gene TRBV19 combines with J gene TRBJ2-4; possible D gene TRBD2, 5 bases. There are 16 residues in the CDR3. V lost 0 bases, J lost 4 bases, and 13 bases lay in between. Germline V gene sequence: CDR1 LNHDA, CDR2 SQIVND (reference sequence). The CDR3 loop reads CASSIDQRSLKNIQYF. In nucleotides, the CDR3 is TGTGCCAGTAGTATAGACCAGCGGTCCCTGAAAAACATTCAGTACTTC.

The chain uses TRBV3-1 (or the pseudogene TRBV3-2) and TRBJ2-3; no reliable D call. The CDR3 runs 15 residues. With 2 bases removed from V and 0 bases from J, the gap between germline ends came to 9 bases. Germline CDR1 is LGHDT and CDR2 is YNNKEL (reference sequence). CDR3 residues: CASSQPVPSTDTQYF. The CDR3 DNA is TGTGCCAGCAGCCAACCCGTTCCTAGCACAGATACGCAGTATTTT.

This clone was observed a few times. V is TRBV15 and J is TRBJ2-2; 11 bases line up with TRBD1. The germline CDR1 and CDR2 sequences are LNHNV and YYDKDF (reference sequence). With 4 bases clipped from V and 7 bases from J, the junction kept 5 bases outside the gene matches. CDR3 length: 15 residues. The CDR3 loop reads CATSKGGTGGGELFF. DNA for the CDR3: TGTGCCACCAGCAAGGGGGGGACAGGGGGCGGGGAGCTGTTTTTT.

This clone came up once. The rearrangement links TRBV2 to TRBJ2-3; D is unresolved. The CDR3 has 14 residues. Trimming removed 7 bases at V and 0 bases at J, with 11 bases between. CDR1 and CDR2 (germline): SNHLY, FYNNEI. The CDR3 nucleotides read TGTGCCAGCAATAGGGTGGTTAGCACAGATACGCAGTATTTT. Its protein product is CASNRVVSTDTQYF.

Comments on this clone: The DNA is omitted, as the CDR3 cannot be located on it reliably, and the CDR3 follows TCRdb's listing. This rearrangement joins TRBV28 to TRBJ1-4. The CDR3 region is 15 residues in length, termini included. From germline, CDR1 is MDHEN and CDR2 SYDVKM. CDR3: CASSSSVKSNEKLFF.

This clone was recorded only once. The gene calls are TRBV6-1 and TRBJ2-7; D is tentatively TRBD1 or TRBD2 (5 bases each). Trimming removed 1 base from V and 6 bases from J, with 13 bases in between. The CDR3 contains 14 residues. Germline CDR1 reads MNHNS; CDR2 reads SASEGT. The CDR3: CASSEGRWGFEQYV. The CDR3 coding sequence is TGTGCCAGCAGTGAAGGAAGGTGGGGGTTCGAGCAGTACGTC.

This rearrangement joins TRBV19 to TRBJ1-2; D ambiguous. Per the germline V gene, CDR1 is LNHDA and CDR2 is SQIVND (reference sequence). Trimming pared 7 bases from V and 0 bases from J, leaving 15 bases between. The CDR3 has 15 residues. CDR3 region: CASNGPGLPNYGYTF. In nucleotides, the CDR3 is TGTGCCAGTAATGGTCCCGGGCTTCCTAACTATGGCTACACCTTC. The full variable domain, completed using reference TRBV19 and TRBJ1-2, is DGGITQSPKYLFRKEGQNVTLSCEQNLNHDAMYWYRQDPGQGLRLIYYSQIVNDFQKGDIAEGYSVSREKKESFPLTVTSAQKNPTAFYLCASNGPGLPNYGYTFGSGTRLTVV.

The chain is built from TRBV30 and TRBJ1-1; D is unresolved. Germline CDR1 is GTSNPN and CDR2 is SVGIG (reference sequence). The V and J ends lost 0 bases and 6 bases respectively, with 14 bases between them. The CDR3 length is 14 residues. In DNA, the CDR3 is TGTGCCTGGAGTGTATGGCTGGGAGTACCTGAAGCTTTCTTT. It encodes CAWSVWLGVPEAFF.

This clone has a handful of counts. The chain links TRBV10-2 to TRBJ1-1, with TRBD1 matching over 10 bases. This CDR3 region has 14 residues. The germline V gene encodes CDR1 WSHSY and CDR2 SAAADI. Losses at the gene ends were 4 bases for V and 4 bases for J; bases not matched to a gene: 3. The CDR3 region is CASSGQGAGTEAFF. The CDR3 DNA reads as TGCGCCAGCAGTGGACAGGGGGCCGGCACTGAAGCTTTCTTT.

The V and J genes are TRBV7-9 and TRBJ1-3; no clear D. CDR3 size: 15 residues. The germline V gene encodes CDR1 SEHNR and CDR2 FQNEAQ (reference sequence). V lost 0 bases, J lost 8 bases, and 14 bases lay in between. This CDR3 is CASSLAQQWRDTIYF. CDR3 coding DNA: TGTGCCAGCAGCTTAGCGCAGCAGTGGAGAGACACCATATATTTT.